This entry lists 12 T cell receptor beta chains sequenced from one sample in a study of T cell therapy after organ transplantation. Profiled with immunoSEQ multiplex PCR; TCRdb holds only in-frame clones, not every one. The sample contains 15,000 to 20,000 clones, 81% of which appear only once. Time point described: 4-8 weeks after completion of therapy. These TCRs' antigens remain unknown. The input for sequencing was CD8+ T cells from blood, taken after autologous CMV-specific T cell therapy. The receptors were gathered from a human patient who had received a solid organ transplant and had CMV disease. Some T cells may be supplied by the graft donor.

This clone was found a few times. The chain is built from TRBV5-6 and TRBJ2-7; no clear D gene. The V end was cut by 4 bases, the J end by 0 bases, with 14 bases between. The CDR3 runs to 15 residues. CDR1 and CDR2 (germline): SGHDT, YYEEEE. The CDR3 region has the DNA TGTGCCAGCAGCCTCCAACCATACAGCTCCTACGAGCAGTACTTC. Protein: CASSLQPYSSYEQYF.

The chain joins TRBV2 to TRBJ1-1; no clear D gene. From germline, CDR1 is SNHLY and CDR2 FYNNEI. Trimming took 5 bases from V and 6 from J, leaving 10 bases between them. The CDR3 is made up of 12 amino acids. The DNA for the CDR3 is TGTGCCAGCAGTCCTGGACTGGCTGAAGCTTTCTTT. This sequence encodes CASSPGLAEAFF.

The gene calls are TRBV2 and TRBJ2-7; D gene uncertain. Germline V gene lookup returns CDR1 SNHLY and CDR2 FYNNEI. The CDR3 spans 14 residues. V shed 3 bases and J shed 3 bases, with 12 bases lying between them. For the CDR3, the DNA is TGTGCCAGCAGTGACCAAGGGAAGTACTACGAGCAGTACTTC. Translated: CASSDQGKYYEQYF.

This chain uses TRBV10-2 with TRBJ2-1, with D possibly matching TRBD2 (5 bases). CDR1 and CDR2 (germline): WSHSY, SAAADI. V was pared by 7 bases and J by 3 bases, with 10 bases between. The CDR3 spans 13 residues. The CDR3 nucleotides read TGCGCCAGCAACCGGGAACGCTACAATGAGCAGTTCTTC. Translation: CASNRERYNEQFF.

The CDR3 coding sequence is TGTGCCAGTAGGAGGGGACTAGCGGGAGTTGAGGAACAGTACTTC. This sequence encodes CASRRGLAGVEEQYF. V and J are TRBV19 and TRBJ2-7, with 14 nucleotides matching TRBD2. The ends lost 6 bases at V and 10 bases at J; junction bases unmatched: 11. The CDR3 is made up of 15 amino acids. The germline V gene encodes CDR1 LNHDA and CDR2 SQIVND (reference sequence).

Only one count was recorded for this clone. V and J are TRBV13 and TRBJ1-2; unclear D gene. The CDR3 spans 16 residues. Germline CDR1 PRHDT, CDR2 FYEKMQ (reference sequence). Trimming removed 1 base at V and 0 bases at J, with 12 bases between. The CDR3 sequence: CASSLAADGANYGYTF. CDR3 bases: TGTGCCAGCAGCTTAGCCGCGGACGGAGCTAACTATGGCTACACCTTC.

This rearrangement joins TRBV7-9 to TRBJ2-7, with D perhaps matching TRBD2 (5 bases). The V gene's germline CDR1 is SEHNR and CDR2 FQNEAQ (reference sequence). V shed 3 bases and J shed 4 bases, with 16 bases lying between them. This CDR3 spans 15 amino acids. CDR3 residues: CASSLLGRGDYEQYF. CDR3 sequence (DNA): TGTGCCAGCAGCTTGTTAGGCCGGGGAGATTACGAGCAGTACTTC.

The gene calls are TRBV4-3 and TRBJ2-5; D is ambiguous. V lost 1 base, J lost 0 bases, and 6 bases lay in between. From germline, CDR1 is LGHNA and CDR2 YSLEER. CDR3 size: 14 residues. The CDR3 coding sequence is TGCGCCAGCAGCCAAGGGTCGTACCAAGAGACCCAGTACTTC. It yields the protein CASSQGSYQETQYF.

Of note for this clone: It is likely a read error, because the conserved phenylalanine at the end of the CDR3 is missing. It is unclear where the CDR3 begins or ends on the DNA, so no DNA is shown, and the CDR3 is as TCRdb lists it. The V call is TRBV7-9, the J call TRBJ1-2; the table's TRBD1 call for D was not verified on the DNA. The V gene's germline CDR1 is SEHNR and CDR2 FQNEAQ (reference sequence). The CDR3 region is 12 residues in length, termini included. CDR3 protein: CASSLNTGQVNP.

The chain recombines TRBV2 with TRBJ1-4, with D possibly being TRBD1 (6 bases). Per the germline V gene, CDR1 is SNHLY and CDR2 is FYNNEI. This CDR3 spans 15 amino acids. Trimming shortened V by 4 bases and J by 3 bases, and 12 bases separated the two germline ends. As DNA, the CDR3 is TGTGCCAGCAGTGTAACAGGGTCCCCTAATGAAAAACTGTTTTTT. The encoded protein is CASSVTGSPNEKLFF.

The V gene is TRBV29-1, the J gene TRBJ1-2; perhaps TRBD1 as D (6 bases). V lost 5 bases, J lost 8 bases, and 15 bases lay in between. Germline loops: CDR1 SQVTM, CDR2 ANQGSEA. The CDR3 runs 12 residues. The CDR3 bases are TGCAGCGTTTCCTCCAACACAGGGGGCTACACCTTC. Residues: CSVSSNTGGYTF.

The chain is built from TRBV5-1 and TRBJ1-6; no definite D call. The CDR3 spans 12 residues. The V gene's germline CDR1 is SGHRS and CDR2 YFSETQ. Trimming left V 4 bases short and J 13 bases short, with 12 bases between. Written as DNA, the CDR3 is TGCGCCAGCAGCGAAGGGAAGGCGCCCCTCCACTTT. Translated, it gives CASSEGKAPLHF.